This T cell receptor (beta chain) came from a study of shared clonotypes between healthy human individuals. Turning to the study itself: Each donor's CD8 memory used one plate, CD8 naive two, each CD4 subset three. The study's findings and limits: As a rule, naive subsets had a larger estimated richness than memory subsets.

J was trimmed by 5 bases and V by 8 bases; bases with no gene match: 11. The CDR3 length is 15 residues. From germline, CDR1 is MNHNS and CDR2 SASEGT. The assay was carried out at the deep level. Libraries were prepared by immunoSEQ multiplex PCR; TCRdb keeps only in-frame clonotypes and omits some of them. The sample has around 1.4 million clones, 98% seen once. As regards this clone: Its specificity is not known.

Sequencing used naive CD4+ T cells sorted from blood. Documented subset: CD45RA+ positively selected. The sequence was collected from a man younger than 40 in good health. The chain combines TRBV6-1 with TRBJ2-3; TRBD2 matches at 9 bases. CDR3 region: CASSIAGVAGDTQYF. The DNA for the CDR3 is TGTGCCAGCTCGATAGCGGGAGTTGCAGGAGATACGCAGTATTTT.